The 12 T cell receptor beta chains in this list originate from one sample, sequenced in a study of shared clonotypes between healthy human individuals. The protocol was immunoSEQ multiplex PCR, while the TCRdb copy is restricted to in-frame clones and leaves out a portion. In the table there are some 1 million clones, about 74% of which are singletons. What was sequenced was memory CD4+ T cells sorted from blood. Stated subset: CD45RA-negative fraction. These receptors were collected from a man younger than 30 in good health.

The DNA for the CDR3 is TGTGCCAGCAGCTTCAGGAGCAATCAGCCCCAGCATTTT. Translated, it gives CASSFRSNQPQHF. This sequence joins TRBV7-2 and TRBJ1-5; no firm D call. CDR1 is SGHTA, CDR2 FQGNSA, per germline. The ends were cut back, 3 bases at V and 1 base at J, with 4 bases in the middle. The CDR3 sequence is 13 residues long.

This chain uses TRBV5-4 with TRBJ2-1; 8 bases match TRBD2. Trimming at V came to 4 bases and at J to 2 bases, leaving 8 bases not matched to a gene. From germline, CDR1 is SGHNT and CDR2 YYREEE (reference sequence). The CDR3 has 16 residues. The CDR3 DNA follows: TGTGCCAGCAGCGTTAAAGCGGGAGTTGCCTACAATGAGCAGTTCTTC. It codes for CASSVKAGVAYNEQFF.

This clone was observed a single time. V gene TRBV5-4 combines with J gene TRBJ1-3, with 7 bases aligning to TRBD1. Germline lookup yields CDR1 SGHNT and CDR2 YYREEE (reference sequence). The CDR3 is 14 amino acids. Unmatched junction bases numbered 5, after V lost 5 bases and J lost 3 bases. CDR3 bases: TGTGCCAGCAGGTCTCAGGGGGATGGAAACACCATATATTTT. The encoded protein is CASRSQGDGNTIYF.

CDR3 protein: CASSLSILTSGQPQHF. In nucleotides, the CDR3 is TGTGCCAGCAGTTTATCGATCTTGACCTCCGGTCAGCCCCAGCATTTT. The J gene is TRBJ1-5, the V gene TRBV27; D is undetermined. CDR1 and CDR2 from the germline V gene are MNHEY and SMNVEV (reference sequence). This CDR3 is 16 amino acids long. Trimming took 0 bases from V and 6 from J, leaving 15 bases between them.

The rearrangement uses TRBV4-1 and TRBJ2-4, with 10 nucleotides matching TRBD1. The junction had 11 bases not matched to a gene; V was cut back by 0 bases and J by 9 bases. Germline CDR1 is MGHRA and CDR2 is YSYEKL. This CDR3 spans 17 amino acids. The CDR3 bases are TGCGCCAGCAGCCAAGAACCGCGGGGACAGGGGTTGAGCATTCAGTACTTC. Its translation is CASSQEPRGQGLSIQYF.

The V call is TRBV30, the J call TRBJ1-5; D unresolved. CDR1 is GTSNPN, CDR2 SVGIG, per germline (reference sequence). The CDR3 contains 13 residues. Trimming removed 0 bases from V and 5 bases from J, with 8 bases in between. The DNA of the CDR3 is TGTGCCTGGAGTGTCCAGGAGGATCAGCCCCAGCATTTT. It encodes CAWSVQEDQPQHF. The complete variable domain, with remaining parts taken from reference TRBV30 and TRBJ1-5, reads SQTIHQWPATLVQPVGSPLSLECTVEGTSNPNLYWYRQAAGRGLQLLFYSVGIGQISSEVPQNLSASRPQDRQFILSSKKLLLSDSGFYLCAWSVQEDQPQHFGDGTRLSIL.

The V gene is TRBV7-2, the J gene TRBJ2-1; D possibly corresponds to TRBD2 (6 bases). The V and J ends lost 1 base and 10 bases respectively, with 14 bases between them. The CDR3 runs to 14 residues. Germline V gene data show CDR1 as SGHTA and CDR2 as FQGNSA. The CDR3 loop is CASSLEGGKGEQFF. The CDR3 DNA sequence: TGTGCCAGCAGCTTAGAGGGCGGGAAGGGAGAGCAGTTCTTC.

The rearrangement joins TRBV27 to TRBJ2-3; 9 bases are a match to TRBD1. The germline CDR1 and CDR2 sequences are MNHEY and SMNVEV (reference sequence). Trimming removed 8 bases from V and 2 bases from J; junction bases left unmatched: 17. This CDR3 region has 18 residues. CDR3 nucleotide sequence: TGTGCCAGCTCTTACTTGGGGGGACAGGGAGACTACACAGATACGCAGTATTTT. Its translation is CASSYLGGQGDYTDTQYF.

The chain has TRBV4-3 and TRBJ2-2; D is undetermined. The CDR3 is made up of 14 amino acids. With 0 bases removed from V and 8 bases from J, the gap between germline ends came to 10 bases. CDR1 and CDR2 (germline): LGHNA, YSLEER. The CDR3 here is CASSQDPGLGELFF. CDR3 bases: TGCGCCAGCAGCCAAGATCCCGGGTTGGGGGAGCTGTTTTTT.

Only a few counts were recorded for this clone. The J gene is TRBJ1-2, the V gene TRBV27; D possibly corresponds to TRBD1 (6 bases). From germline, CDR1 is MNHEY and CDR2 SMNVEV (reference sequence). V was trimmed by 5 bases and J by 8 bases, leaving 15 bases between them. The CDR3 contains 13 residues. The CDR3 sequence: CASSGLTGKGYTF. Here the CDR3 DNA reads TGTGCCAGCAGTGGCCTAACAGGGAAGGGCTACACCTTC.

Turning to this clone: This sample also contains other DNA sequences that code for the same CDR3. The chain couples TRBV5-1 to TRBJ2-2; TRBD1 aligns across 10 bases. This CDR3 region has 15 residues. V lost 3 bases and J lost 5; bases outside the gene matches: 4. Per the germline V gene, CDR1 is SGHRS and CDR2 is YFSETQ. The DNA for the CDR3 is TGCGCCAGCAGCTCGCGGACAGGGGGTACCGGGGAGCTGTTTTTT. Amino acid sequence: CASSSRTGGTGELFF.

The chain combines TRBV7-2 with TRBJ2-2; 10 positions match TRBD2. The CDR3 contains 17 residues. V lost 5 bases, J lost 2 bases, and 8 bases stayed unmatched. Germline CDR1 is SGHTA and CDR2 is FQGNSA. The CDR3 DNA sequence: TGTGCCAGCAGCCCAGGAGGACTAGCGGTAAACACCGGGGAGCTGTTTTTT. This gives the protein CASSPGGLAVNTGELFF.